The T cell receptor beta chain described here comes from a study of blood T cell repertoires in COVID-19. As for the study in general: Acute and convalescent COVID-19 specimens originated in the United States, Italy and Spain. The analysed material was cDNA or gDNA that came from T cells, B-cell-depleted T cells, or PBMCs.

CDR1 is SGHTA, CDR2 FQGNSA, per germline. The CDR3 length is 14 residues. Trimming removed 2 bases at V and 4 bases at J, with 11 bases between. In the study's own analysis: Amplified reference gene primers provided the basis for estimating nucleated cell counts. Libraries were prepared by immunoSEQ multiplex PCR; TCRdb keeps only in-frame clonotypes and omits some of them. V, J and clone size reflect that table, while D and trimming were determined from the DNA. The sample records more than 140,000 clones, about four fifths being singletons. V is TRBV7-2 and J is TRBJ1-2; TRBD1 is a possible D gene (5 bases). Source material: peripheral blood. This TCR came from a human donor in a cohort sampled during active COVID-19. For the CDR3, the DNA is TGTGCCAGCAGCTTAAGGCGGGACGGCTATGGCTACACCTTC. Amino acids: CASSLRRDGYGYTF.